This TCR beta chain was captured in a study of shared clonotypes between healthy human individuals. About the study: Each donor's CD4 naive and CD4 memory cells filled three plates apiece, CD8 naive two, and CD8 memory one.

The CDR3 length is 15 residues. After removal of 2 bases from V and 4 bases from J, the junction contained 5 bases not matched to a gene. Germline V CDR1 and CDR2: SGDLS, YYNGEE. Under the authors' procedure: Filtering differed for immunoSEQ, which gave only junction sequences without quality scores. TCRdb's table, derived via immunoSEQ multiplex PCR, lists solely in-frame clones and lacks some. Clone size and the V and J calls come from that table; the DNA yielded D and trimming. This table has over a million clones, approximately 80% appearing once. On this clone: What it binds is not known.

The study's findings and limits: The naive CD4 repertoires of a handful of donors were compared, and around 5% of clonotypes were shared.

The specimen was memory CD4+ T cells from PBMCs. Subset of the sample: CD45RA-negative fraction. The TCR was taken from a man aged 18-30 years in good health. Some clones in this sample may be carry-over from other donors' samples. The V gene is TRBV9, the J gene TRBJ1-4; 7 bases agree with TRBD1. The CDR3 region has the DNA TGTGCCAGCAGCGTGGCGGGACAGAGTAATGAAAAACTGTTTTTT. Translating it yields CASSVAGQSNEKLFF.